The text below deals with one T cell receptor beta chain. Its antigen remains unknown. Synthesis of TCR beta cDNA was carried out from 500 ng total RNA with a constant-region primer. Each TCR beta library was derived from three nested multiplex PCR rounds that employed slightly modified ARM-PCR. Two initial PCR rounds of around 10 cycles each paired TRBV1-TRBV30 forward primers with a C-beta reverse primer. TCRdb re-analysed the multiplex PCR reads in MiXCR, keeping a single row per CDR3 protein. The sample has hundreds of thousands of distinct CDR3 sequences, about 62% seen once; the top ten hold 9%. This sample is drawn from a study of tumor-infiltrating lymphocytes in primary liver carcinoma. Study as a whole: Surgical resection treated primary liver carcinoma in the patients. Male and female patients aged 30 to 69 years made up the cohort.

Germline V gives CDR1 SGHAT, CDR2 FQNNGV. The junction had 12 bases not matched to a gene; V was cut back by 4 bases and J by 6 bases. The CDR3 has 16 residues. Unsorted whole blood served as the source of blood RNA, and germline DNA was extracted as well. Study results and limitations: Tumor specimens were characterized by a significantly higher top-250-clone fraction than blood (p = 0.039).

The sample was peripheral blood. This chain uses TRBV11-2 with TRBJ1-2; 9 nucleotides agree with TRBD1. The source is a man aged 35 to 55 with primary liver carcinoma and hepatitis B virus infection. The CDR3 protein is CASSSDGGTGNNGYTF. In nucleotides, the CDR3 is TGTGCCAGCAGCTCAGATGGCGGGACAGGGAACAATGGCTACACCTTC. Variable domain in full (rest from reference TRBV11-2 and TRBJ1-2): EAGVAQSPRYKIIEKRQSVAFWCNPISGHATLYWYQQILGQGPKLLIQFQNNGVVDDSQLPKDRFSAERLKGVDSTLKIQPAKLEDSAVYLCASSSDGGTGNNGYTFGSGTRLTVV.